These T cell receptor beta chains were read from a single sample in a study of CD8+ T cells in alopecia areata. Sequenced by immunoSEQ multiplex PCR; TCRdb stores in-frame clones only, minus some. The sample shows 140,000 to 150,000 clones, 40% to 65% of them seen only once. Sequences were derived from CD4+ T cells sorted from blood, sampled at week 0. The receptors shown here come from a human donor with alopecia areata. Each CDR3 is given with its conserved first and last residue. The order of the fields is V gene, clone size, J gene, D gene, CDR3 protein, CDR3 DNA. A D gene is named only where the DNA matches it firmly. A row's size may be missing; if present it is once, few, many or a size class.

TRBV14	NA	TRBJ1-1	NA	CASSHRPFTGMNTEAFF	TGTGCCAGCAGCCATCGGCCCTTTACAGGGATGAACACTGAAGCTTTCTTT
TRBV6-5	NA	TRBJ2-5	NA	CASSQTSRQTQYF	TGTGCCAGCAGTCAGACTAGTAGGCAGACCCAGTACTTC
TRBV30	NA	TRBJ2-1	NA	CAWSVSSVNEQFF	TGTGCCTGGAGTGTATCCAGCGTCAATGAGCAGTTCTTC
TRBV7-2	NA	TRBJ2-3	NA	CASSLSYTSTDTQYF	TGTGCCAGCAGCTTATCGTATACTAGCACAGATACGCAGTATTTT
TRBV2	NA	TRBJ1-5	TRBD1	CASRPSTGVYQPQHF	TGTGCCAGCAGGCCCTCGACAGGGGTTTATCAGCCCCAGCATTTT
TRBV2	NA	TRBJ2-3	NA	CASSPMDTQYF	TGTGCCAGCAGTCCCATGGATACGCAGTATTTT
TRBV7-7	NA	TRBJ2-1	NA	CASSSSEAHNEQFF	TGTGCTAGCAGCTCGTCTGAAGCGCACAATGAGCAGTTCTTC
TRBV2	few	TRBJ2-3	TRBD1	CASSGDSYTDTQYF	TGTGCCAGCAGCGGGGACAGTTACACAGATACGCAGTATTTT
TRBV18	NA	TRBJ1-5	NA	CASSPGTENQPQHF	TGTGCCAGCTCACCAGGGACGGAGAATCAGCCCCAGCATTTT
TRBV5-1	NA	TRBJ2-5	NA	CASSLGGYSFEETQYF	TGCGCCAGCAGCTTGGGGGGCTATAGCTTCGAAGAGACCCAGTACTTC
TRBV18	NA	TRBJ2-5	TRBD2	CASSPFPREGQETQYF	TGTGCCAGCTCACCGTTTCCGCGGGAGGGCCAAGAGACCCAGTACTTC
TRBV20-1	NA	TRBJ2-6	NA	CSAREADVLTF	TGCAGTGCAAGGGAGGCCGACGTCCTGACTTTC
TRBV29-1	few	TRBJ1-1	NA	CSSWGSRNTEAFF	TGCAGTTCCTGGGGGAGCCGTAACACTGAAGCTTTCTTT
TRBV5-1	NA	TRBJ2-7	NA	CASNAGSAPYEQYF	TGCGCCAGCAACGCTGGTAGCGCGCCCTACGAGCAGTACTTC
TRBV29-1	NA	TRBJ2-1	NA	CSVSPSVYYNEQFF	TGCAGCGTCAGCCCTAGCGTATACTACAATGAGCAGTTCTTC
TRBV5-1	NA	TRBJ2-1	NA	CASSLEVRGGEIF	TGCGCCAGCAGCTTGGAGGTTAGGGGCGGCGAAATCTTC
TRBV10-3	NA	TRBJ2-6	NA	CAISDQGGTAGANVLTF	TGTGCCATCAGTGATCAGGGAGGTACGGCTGGGGCCAACGTCCTGACTTTC
TRBV27	few	TRBJ2-1	NA	CASRQEHNEQFF	TGTGCCAGCAGGCAGGAGCACAATGAGCAGTTCTTC
TRBV6-5	NA	TRBJ1-5	TRBD1	CASGDRGSNQPQHF	TGTGCCAGCGGCGACAGGGGGTCAAATCAGCCCCAGCATTTT
TRBV7-9	NA	TRBJ1-1	NA	CAARGRTNTEAFF	TGTGCCGCCCGGGGCAGGACGAACACTGAAGCTTTCTTT
TRBV30	once	TRBJ2-7	TRBD1	CAQRTGAYEQYF	TGTGCCCAGCGGACAGGGGCCTACGAGCAGTACTTC
TRBV29-1	NA	TRBJ2-5	NA	CSVDDQETQYF	TGCAGCGTTGATGACCAAGAGACCCAGTACTTC
TRBV9	NA	TRBJ2-7	TRBD1	CASSVLPGQGASEQYF	TGTGCCAGCAGCGTATTACCGGGACAGGGGGCTAGTGAGCAGTACTTC
TRBV27	few	TRBJ2-5	NA	CASGLGVAGETQYF	TGTGCCAGCGGGCTCGGGGTCGCGGGAGAGACCCAGTACTTC
TRBV19	few	TRBJ1-5	NA	CASSIGAANQPQHF	TGTGCCAGTAGTATAGGGGCGGCAAATCAGCCCCAGCATTTT
TRBV5-1	NA	TRBJ2-6	TRBD1	CASSPWATGTGSSGANVLTF	TGCGCCAGCAGTCCATGGGCAACCGGGACAGGTAGTTCTGGGGCCAACGTCCTGACTTTC
TRBV30	many	TRBJ2-7	TRBD1	CAWDRDYEQYF	TGTGCCTGGGACAGGGACTACGAGCAGTACTTC
TRBV29-1	few	TRBJ2-7	TRBD2	CSVGGAGGRWGEQYF	TGCAGCGTTGGGGGAGCGGGAGGCCGTTGGGGCGAGCAGTACTTC
TRBV6-5	few	TRBJ2-1	TRBD2	CASRALAGVNEQFF	TGTGCCAGCCGGGCCCTAGCGGGAGTTAATGAGCAGTTCTTC
TRBV29-1	few	TRBJ2-3	NA	CSVAGSRKPDTQYF	TGCAGCGTGGCCGGGTCTCGAAAGCCAGATACGCAGTATTTT
TRBV6-1	few	TRBJ1-2	NA	CASSEGQGFGYTF	TGTGCCAGCAGTGAAGGGCAGGGGTTTGGCTACACCTTC
TRBV20-1	NA	TRBJ2-1	NA	CSARVGDEQFF	TGCAGTGCTAGAGTGGGCGATGAGCAGTTCTTC
TRBV5-1	few	TRBJ2-1	NA	CASSFMAAGLDNEQFF	TGCGCCAGCAGCTTTATGGCAGCAGGGCTGGACAATGAGCAGTTCTTC
TRBV14	NA	TRBJ2-1	NA	CASSQELTSPEQFF	TGTGCCAGCAGCCAGGAGCTAACTAGCCCCGAGCAGTTCTTC
TRBV29-1	NA	TRBJ2-2	NA	CSVRGSDTGELFF	TGCAGCGTTCGTGGGAGCGACACCGGGGAGCTGTTTTTT
TRBV14	NA	TRBJ1-1	TRBD1	CASSPWDSMNTEAFF	TGTGCCAGCAGCCCCTGGGACAGCATGAACACTGAAGCTTTCTTT
TRBV29-1	few	TRBJ2-7	TRBD2	CSVMWREAMNSVYEQYF	TGCAGCGTTATGTGGCGGGAGGCCATGAATTCCGTCTACGAGCAGTACTTC
TRBV29-1	NA	TRBJ2-5	TRBD2	CSVASGSGHQETQYF	TGCAGCGTCGCTAGCGGGAGCGGACATCAAGAGACCCAGTACTTC
TRBV29-1	NA	TRBJ2-4	NA	CSVVTGLNIQYF	TGCAGCGTTGTTACAGGATTAAACATTCAGTACTTC
TRBV12-1	few	TRBJ2-3	NA	CASSPRTTDTQYF	TGTGCCAGCAGCCCCCGGACCACAGATACGCAGTATTTT
TRBV5-4	NA	TRBJ2-6	TRBD1	CASSLGQETGANVLTF	TGTGCCAGCAGCCTCGGACAGGAAACTGGGGCCAACGTCCTGACTTTC